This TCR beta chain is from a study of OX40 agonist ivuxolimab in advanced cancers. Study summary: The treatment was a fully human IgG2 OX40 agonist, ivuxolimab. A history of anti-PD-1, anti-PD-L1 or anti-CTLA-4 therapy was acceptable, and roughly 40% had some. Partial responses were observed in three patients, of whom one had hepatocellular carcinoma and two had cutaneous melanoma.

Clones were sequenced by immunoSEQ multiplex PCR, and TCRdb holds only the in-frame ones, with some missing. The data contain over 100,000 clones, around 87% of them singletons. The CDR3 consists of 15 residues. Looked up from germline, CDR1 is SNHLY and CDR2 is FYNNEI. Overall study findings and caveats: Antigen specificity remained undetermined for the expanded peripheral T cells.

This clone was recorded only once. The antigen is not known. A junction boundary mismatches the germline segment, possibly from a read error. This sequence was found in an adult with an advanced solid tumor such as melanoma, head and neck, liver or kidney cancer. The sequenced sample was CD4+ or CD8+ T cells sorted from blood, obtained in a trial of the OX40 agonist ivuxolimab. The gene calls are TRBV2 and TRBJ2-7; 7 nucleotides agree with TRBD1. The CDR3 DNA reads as TGTGCCAGCAGAGAAGACAGGGTCACGACCTACGAGCAGTACTTC. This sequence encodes CASREDRVTTYEQYF. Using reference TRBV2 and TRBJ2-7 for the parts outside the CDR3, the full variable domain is EPEVTQTPSHQVTQMGQEVILRCVPISNHLYFYWYRQILGQKVEFLVSFYNNEISEKSEIFDDQFSVERPDGSNFTLKIRSTKLEDSAMYFCASREDRVTTYEQYFGPGTRLTVT.